This T cell receptor (beta chain) was identified in a study of chemoradiotherapy in HPV16-positive cancers. The overall study: Candidate HPV-specific T-cell clones and common TCR motifs came from functional assays in a couple of HPV16-positive patients.

This clone came up a few times. The antigen is unknown. Findings and limits, study-wide: Candidate HPV-specific clones and E7-related TCR motifs grew in tumor during treatment.

Over chemoradiotherapy, repertoires were sampled more than once. The CDR3 consists of 15 residues. The V end was cut by 1 base, the J end by 1 base, with 11 bases between. The germline gives CDR1 MGHRA, CDR2 YSYEKL. Measured with immunoSEQ multiplex PCR; TCRdb has only the in-frame clones, and not every one. The sample holds about 39,000 clones, more than 65% seen once. The sequencing used blood, collected from a patient who underwent chemoradiotherapy. The receptor was isolated from a human donor with HPV-associated anogenital cancer. V gene TRBV4-1 combines with J gene TRBJ2-7; D could derive from TRBD1 or TRBD2 (7 bases each). CDR3 region: CASSQAGGVSYEQYF. CDR3 bases: TGCGCCAGCAGCCAAGCAGGGGGGGTTTCCTACGAGCAGTACTTC.